This TCR beta chain was identified during a study of siplizumab effects on memory and regulatory T cells. This clone was found once. Antigen unknown. Points from the study as a whole: Siplizumab significantly decreased alloreactive sequences from unstimulated CD4+ memory cells. Siplizumab gave mappable alloreactive CD4+ clones an average Treg-derived fraction of 68.8%, against around 30% in controls.

TCRdb's table, derived via immunoSEQ multiplex PCR, lists solely in-frame clones and lacks some. The sample yields approximately 84,000 clones, 95% seen once. The origin of this receptor is a human donor in good health. The sequencing sample was made of CD8+ T cells sorted from blood.

CDR3 in DNA: TGTGCCAGCAGCTTAGCGCCCAGCGGTCCCCTTCCTACAGATACGCAGTATTTT. Amino acid sequence: CASSLAPSGPLPTDTQYF. The V call is TRBV7-8, the J call TRBJ2-3; a possible D gene is TRBD2 (5 bases). This CDR3 has 18 amino acids. Per germline, CDR1 SGHVS and CDR2 FQNEAQ. The ends were cut back, 0 bases at V and 3 bases at J, with 19 bases in the middle.